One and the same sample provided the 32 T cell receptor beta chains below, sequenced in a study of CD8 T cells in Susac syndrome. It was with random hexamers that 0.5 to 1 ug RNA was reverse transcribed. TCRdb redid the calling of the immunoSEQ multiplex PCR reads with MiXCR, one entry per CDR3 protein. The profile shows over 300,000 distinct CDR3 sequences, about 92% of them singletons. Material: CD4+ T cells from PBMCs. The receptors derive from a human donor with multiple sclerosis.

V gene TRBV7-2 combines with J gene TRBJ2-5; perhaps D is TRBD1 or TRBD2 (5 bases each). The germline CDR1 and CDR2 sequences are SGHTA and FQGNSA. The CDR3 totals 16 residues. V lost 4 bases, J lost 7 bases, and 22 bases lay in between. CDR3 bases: TGTGCCAGCAGCTCCGAACCGGGACCCGTAAAAGGGACCCAGTACTTC. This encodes CASSSEPGPVKGTQYF.

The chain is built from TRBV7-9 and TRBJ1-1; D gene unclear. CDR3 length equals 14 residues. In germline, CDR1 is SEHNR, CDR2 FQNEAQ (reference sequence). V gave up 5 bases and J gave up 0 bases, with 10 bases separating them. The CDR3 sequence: CASSPTYLNTEAFF. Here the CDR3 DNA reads TGTGCCAGCAGCCCCACATATTTGAACACTGAAGCTTTCTTT.

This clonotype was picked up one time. CDR3 nucleotides: TGTGCCAGCAGTGACCTTTTTAGGGCATTCAACTATGGCTACACCTTC. Translating it yields CASSDLFRAFNYGYTF. V gene TRBV2 combines with J gene TRBJ1-2; the D is unclear. The germline V gene encodes CDR1 SNHLY and CDR2 FYNNEI. V was trimmed by 3 bases and J by 2 bases, leaving 16 bases between them. The CDR3 runs 16 residues. Drawing the rest from reference TRBV2 and TRBJ1-2, the complete variable domain is EPEVTQTPSHQVTQMGQEVILRCVPISNHLYFYWYRQILGQKVEFLVSFYNNEISEKSEIFDDQFSVERPDGSNFTLKIRSTKLEDSAMYFCASSDLFRAFNYGYTFGSGTRLTVV.

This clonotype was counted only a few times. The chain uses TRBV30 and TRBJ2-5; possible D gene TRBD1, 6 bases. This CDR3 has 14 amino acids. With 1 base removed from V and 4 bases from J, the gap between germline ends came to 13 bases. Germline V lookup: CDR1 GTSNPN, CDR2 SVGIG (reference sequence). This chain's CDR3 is CAWSAGVGRETQYF. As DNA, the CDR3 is TGTGCCTGGAGTGCAGGGGTGGGGAGAGAGACCCAGTACTTC.

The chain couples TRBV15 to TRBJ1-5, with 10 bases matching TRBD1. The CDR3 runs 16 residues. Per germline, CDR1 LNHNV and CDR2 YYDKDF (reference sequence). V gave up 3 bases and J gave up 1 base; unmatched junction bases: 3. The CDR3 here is CATSSGTGVSNQPQHF. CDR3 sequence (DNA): TGTGCCACCAGCAGTGGGACAGGGGTGAGCAATCAGCCCCAGCATTTT.

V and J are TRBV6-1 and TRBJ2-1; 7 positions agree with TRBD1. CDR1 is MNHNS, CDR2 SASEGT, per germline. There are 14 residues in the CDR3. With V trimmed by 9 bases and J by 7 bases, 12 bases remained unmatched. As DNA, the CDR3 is TGTGCCAGTTACAGCCGAGTACAGGGGAATGAGCAGTTCTTC. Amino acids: CASYSRVQGNEQFF.

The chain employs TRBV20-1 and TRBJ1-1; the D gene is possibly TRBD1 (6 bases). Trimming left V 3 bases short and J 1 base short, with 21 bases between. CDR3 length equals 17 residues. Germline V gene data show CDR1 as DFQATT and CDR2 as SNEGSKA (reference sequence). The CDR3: CSARKGGRTYSNTEAFF. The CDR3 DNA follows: TGCAGTGCTAGGAAGGGGGGCAGGACGTATTCGAACACTGAAGCTTTCTTT.

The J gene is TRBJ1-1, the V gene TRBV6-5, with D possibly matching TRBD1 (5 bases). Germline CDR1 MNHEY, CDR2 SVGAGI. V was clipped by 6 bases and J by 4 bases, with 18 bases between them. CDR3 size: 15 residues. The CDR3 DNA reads TGTGCCAGCAGGGGGCCCAGCCCTCGGCGCACTGAAGCTTTCTTT. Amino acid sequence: CASRGPSPRRTEAFF.

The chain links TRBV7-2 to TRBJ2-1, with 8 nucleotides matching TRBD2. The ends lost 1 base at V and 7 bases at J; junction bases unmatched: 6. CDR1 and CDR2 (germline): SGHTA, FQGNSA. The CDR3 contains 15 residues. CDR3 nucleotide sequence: TGTGCCAGCAGCTTAGGGACTAGCTTGTTAAATGAGCAGTTCTTC. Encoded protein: CASSLGTSLLNEQFF. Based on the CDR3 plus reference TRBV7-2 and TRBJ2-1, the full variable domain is GAGVSQSPSNKVTEKGKDVELRCDPISGHTALYWYRQSLGQGLEFLIYFQGNSAPDKSGLPSDRFSAERTGGSVSTLTIQRTQQEDSAVYLCASSLGTSLLNEQFFGPGTRLTVL.

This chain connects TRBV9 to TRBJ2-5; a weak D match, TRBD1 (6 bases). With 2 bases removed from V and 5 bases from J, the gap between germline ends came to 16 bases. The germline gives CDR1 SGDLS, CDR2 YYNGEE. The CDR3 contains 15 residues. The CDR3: CASSVGAGAMETQYF. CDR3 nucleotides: TGTGCCAGCAGCGTCGGGGCAGGGGCGATGGAGACCCAGTACTTC.

DNA of the CDR3: TGTGCCAGCTCACCACCTCAAAGACTGGAAGGCTACACCTTC. This encodes CASSPPQRLEGYTF. The chain links TRBV18 to TRBJ1-2, with no clear D. CDR1 is KGHSH, CDR2 LQKENI, per germline. CDR3 length equals 14 residues. V dropped 0 bases and J dropped 8 bases, with 13 bases sitting between them.

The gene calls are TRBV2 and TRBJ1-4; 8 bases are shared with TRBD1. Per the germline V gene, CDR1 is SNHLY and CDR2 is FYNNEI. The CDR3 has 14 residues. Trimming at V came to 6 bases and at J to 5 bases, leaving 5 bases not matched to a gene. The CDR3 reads CASRAGGQNEKLFF. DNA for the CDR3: TGTGCCAGCAGAGCAGGGGGCCAAAATGAAAAACTGTTTTTT.

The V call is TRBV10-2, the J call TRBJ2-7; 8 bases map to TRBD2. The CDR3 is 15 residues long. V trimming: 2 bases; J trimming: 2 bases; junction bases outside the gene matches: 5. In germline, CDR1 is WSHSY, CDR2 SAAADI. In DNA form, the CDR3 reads TGCGCCAGCAGTGAGGGGAGCGGGGGTACCTACGAGCAGTACTTC. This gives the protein CASSEGSGGTYEQYF.

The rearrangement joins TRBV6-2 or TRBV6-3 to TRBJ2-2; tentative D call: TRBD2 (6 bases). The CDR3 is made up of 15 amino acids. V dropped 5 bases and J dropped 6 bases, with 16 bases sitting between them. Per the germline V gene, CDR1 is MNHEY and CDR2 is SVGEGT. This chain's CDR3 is CASSLTLSGAGELFF. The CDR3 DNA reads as TGTGCCAGCAGTCTTACCCTGTCGGGGGCCGGGGAGCTGTTTTTT.

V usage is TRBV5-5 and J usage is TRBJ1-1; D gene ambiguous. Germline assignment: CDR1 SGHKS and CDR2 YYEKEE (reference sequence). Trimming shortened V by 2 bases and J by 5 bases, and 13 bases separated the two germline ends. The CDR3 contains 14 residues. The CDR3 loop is CASSFQPRGTEAFF. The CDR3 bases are TGTGCCAGCAGCTTCCAGCCCCGAGGAACTGAAGCTTTCTTT. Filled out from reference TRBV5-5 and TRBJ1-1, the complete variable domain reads DAGVTQSPTHLIKTRGQQVTLRCSPISGHKSVSWYQQVLGQGPQFIFQYYEKEERGRGNFPDRFSARQFPNYSSELNVNALLLGDSALYLCASSFQPRGTEAFFGQGTRLTVV.

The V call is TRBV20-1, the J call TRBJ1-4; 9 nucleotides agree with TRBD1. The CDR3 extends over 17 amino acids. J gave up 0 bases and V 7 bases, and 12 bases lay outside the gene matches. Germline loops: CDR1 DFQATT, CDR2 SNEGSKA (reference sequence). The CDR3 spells CSVSGTGRPATNEKLFF. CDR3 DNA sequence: TGCAGTGTCTCCGGGACAGGGCGCCCTGCAACTAATGAAAAACTGTTTTTT.

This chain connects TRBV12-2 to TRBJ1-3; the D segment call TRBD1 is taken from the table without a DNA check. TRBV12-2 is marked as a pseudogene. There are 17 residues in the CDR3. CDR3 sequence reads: CASRFIFQGNSGNTIYF. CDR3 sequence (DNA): TGTGCAAGTCGCTTTATTTTTCAGGGGAATTCTGGAAACACCATATATTTT.

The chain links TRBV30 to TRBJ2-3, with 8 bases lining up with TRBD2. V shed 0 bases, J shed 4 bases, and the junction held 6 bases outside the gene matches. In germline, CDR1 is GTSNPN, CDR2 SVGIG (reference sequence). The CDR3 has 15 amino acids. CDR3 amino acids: CAWSVGRGEADTQYF. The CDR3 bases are TGTGCCTGGAGTGTGGGGCGGGGGGAAGCAGATACGCAGTATTTT.

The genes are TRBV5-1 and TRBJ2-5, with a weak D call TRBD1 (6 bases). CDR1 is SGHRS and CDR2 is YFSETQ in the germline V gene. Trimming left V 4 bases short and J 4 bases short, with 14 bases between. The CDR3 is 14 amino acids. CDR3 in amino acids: CASSPRARGETQYF. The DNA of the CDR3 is TGCGCCAGCAGCCCAAGGGCCAGGGGAGAGACCCAGTACTTC.

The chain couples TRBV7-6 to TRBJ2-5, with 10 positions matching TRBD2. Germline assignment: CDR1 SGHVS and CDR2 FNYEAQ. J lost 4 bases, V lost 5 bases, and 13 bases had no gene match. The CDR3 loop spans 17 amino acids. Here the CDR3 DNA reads TGTGCCAGCAGCCGATCTAAAAGCGGGGGGGCCGTAGAGACCCAGTACTTC. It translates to CASSRSKSGGAVETQYF.

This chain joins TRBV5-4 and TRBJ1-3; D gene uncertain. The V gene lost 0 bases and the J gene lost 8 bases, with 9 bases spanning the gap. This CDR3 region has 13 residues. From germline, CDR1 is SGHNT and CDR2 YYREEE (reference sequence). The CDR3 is CASSLARSDTIYF. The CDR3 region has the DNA TGTGCCAGCAGCTTGGCCCGATCGGACACCATATATTTT.

As DNA, the CDR3 is TGTGCCAGTAGAAGCGACCGGCCCCTTGGGGGCTACACCTTC. It encodes CASRSDRPLGGYTF. V usage is TRBV19 and J usage is TRBJ1-2; no reliable D call. The CDR3 spans 14 residues. Trimming removed 6 bases at V and 8 bases at J, with 19 bases between. Per germline, CDR1 LNHDA and CDR2 SQIVND (reference sequence).

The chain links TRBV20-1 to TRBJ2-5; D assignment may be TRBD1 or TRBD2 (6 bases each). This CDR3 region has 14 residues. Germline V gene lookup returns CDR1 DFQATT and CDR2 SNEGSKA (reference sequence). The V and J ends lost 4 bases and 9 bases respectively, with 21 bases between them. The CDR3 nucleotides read TGCAGTGCTATAATCGGGGGCAGTAGGACGGCCCAGTACTTC. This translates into CSAIIGGSRTAQYF.

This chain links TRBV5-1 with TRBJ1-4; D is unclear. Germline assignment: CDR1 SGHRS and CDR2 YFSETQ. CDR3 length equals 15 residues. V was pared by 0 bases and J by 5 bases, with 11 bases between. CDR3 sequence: CASSLAWQANEKLFF. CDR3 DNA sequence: TGCGCCAGCAGCTTGGCCTGGCAGGCAAATGAAAAACTGTTTTTT.

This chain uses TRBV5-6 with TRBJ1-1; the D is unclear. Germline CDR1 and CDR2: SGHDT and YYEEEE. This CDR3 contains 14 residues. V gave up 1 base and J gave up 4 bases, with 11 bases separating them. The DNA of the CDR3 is TGTGCCAGCAGCTTGTTTGTAGGAGGCACTGAAGCTTTCTTT. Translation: CASSLFVGGTEAFF.

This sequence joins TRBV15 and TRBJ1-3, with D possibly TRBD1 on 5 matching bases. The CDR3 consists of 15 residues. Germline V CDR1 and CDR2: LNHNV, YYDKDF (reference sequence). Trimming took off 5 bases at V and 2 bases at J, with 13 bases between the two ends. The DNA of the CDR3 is TGTGCCACCAGCGGTACTCGACAGACTGGAAACACCATATATTTT. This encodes CATSGTRQTGNTIYF. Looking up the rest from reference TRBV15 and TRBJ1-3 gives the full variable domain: DAMVIQNPRYQVTQFGKPVTLSCSQTLNHNVMYWYQQKSSQAPKLLFHYYDKDFNNEADTPDNFQSRRPNTSFCFLDIRSPGLGDTAMYLCATSGTRQTGNTIYFGEGSWLTVV.

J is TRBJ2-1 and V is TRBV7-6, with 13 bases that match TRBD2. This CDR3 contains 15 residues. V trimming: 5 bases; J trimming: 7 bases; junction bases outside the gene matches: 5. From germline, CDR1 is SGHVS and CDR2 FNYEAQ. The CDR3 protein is CASSVGLAGVNEQFF. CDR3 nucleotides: TGTGCCAGCAGCGTAGGACTAGCGGGGGTTAATGAGCAGTTCTTC.

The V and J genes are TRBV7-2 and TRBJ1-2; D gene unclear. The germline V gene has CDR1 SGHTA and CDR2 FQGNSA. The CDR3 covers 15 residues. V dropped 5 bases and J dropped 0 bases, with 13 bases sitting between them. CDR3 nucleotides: TGTGCCAGCAGCGTTAGCAGGACTACTAACTATGGCTACACCTTC. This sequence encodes CASSVSRTTNYGYTF.

This CDR3 reads CASSRLGTNTEAFF. The CDR3 nucleotides are TGTGCCAGCAGCCGCTTGGGGACGAACACTGAAGCTTTCTTT. V is TRBV6-5 and J is TRBJ1-1; a weak D match, TRBD1 (5 bases). V gave up 6 bases and J gave up 1 base, with 12 bases separating them. CDR1 and CDR2 (germline): MNHEY, SVGAGI. This CDR3 comprises 14 residues.

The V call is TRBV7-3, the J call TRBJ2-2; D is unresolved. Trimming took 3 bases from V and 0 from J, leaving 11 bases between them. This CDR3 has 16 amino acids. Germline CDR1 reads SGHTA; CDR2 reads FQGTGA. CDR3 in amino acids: CASSLGSSANTGELFF. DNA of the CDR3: TGTGCCAGCAGCTTGGGGTCTTCAGCGAACACCGGGGAGCTGTTTTTT.

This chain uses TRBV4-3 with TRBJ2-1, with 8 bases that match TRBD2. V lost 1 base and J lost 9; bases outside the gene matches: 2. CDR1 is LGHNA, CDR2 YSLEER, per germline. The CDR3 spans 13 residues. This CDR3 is CASSQGTSTEQFF. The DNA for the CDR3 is TGCGCCAGCAGCCAAGGGACTAGCACTGAGCAGTTCTTC.

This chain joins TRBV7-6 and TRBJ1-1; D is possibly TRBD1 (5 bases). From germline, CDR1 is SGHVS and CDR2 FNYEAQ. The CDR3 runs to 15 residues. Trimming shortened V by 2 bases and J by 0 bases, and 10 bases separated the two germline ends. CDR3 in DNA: TGTGCCAGCAGCTTATCGGCGGGGGTGAACACTGAAGCTTTCTTT. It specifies CASSLSAGVNTEAFF.